Each of the 10 T cell receptor beta chains below was sequenced from the same sample in a study of blood T cells in healthy people across ages. It was with a sample-barcoded 5' primer and a J-beta primer mix that a second PCR of roughly 7 to 12 cycles was run. MiXCR, applied by TCRdb to the 5' RACE reads, yields one record per CDR3 protein. The data show approximately 800,000 distinct CDR3 sequences, about 55% seen once. The sequenced sample consisted of blood. The receptors were sampled from a man older than 75 in good health.

The genes are TRBV6-1 and TRBJ2-3; tentatively, D is TRBD2 (5 bases). V lost 1 base and J 14 bases, leaving 10 bases between the germline ends. The CDR3 is 11 amino acids. Germline assignment: CDR1 MNHNS and CDR2 SASEGT. CDR3 coding DNA: TGTGCCAGCAGTGAAGGACTATACGCGTATTTT. Translating gives CASSEGLYAYF.

J is TRBJ1-1 and V is TRBV29-1; no clear D. The germline V gene encodes CDR1 SQVTM and CDR2 ANQGSEA. V shed 3 bases and J shed 3 bases, with 17 bases lying between them. The CDR3 sequence is 15 residues long. DNA of the CDR3: TGCAGCGTTGATAAGTTAGAATACGGGGACACTGAAGCTTTCTTT. It translates to CSVDKLEYGDTEAFF.

Comments on this clonotype: The conserved phenylalanine or tryptophan is not found at the CDR3 terminus, so this likely reflects a read error. The gene calls are TRBV7-2 and TRBJ2-1, with 7 nucleotides matching TRBD2. J lost 1 base, V lost 5 bases, and 8 bases had no gene match. This CDR3 spans 16 amino acids. Germline V gene sequence: CDR1 SGHTA, CDR2 FQGNSA. The CDR3: CASSQGLAVSYNEQFL. CDR3 DNA: TGTGCCAGCAGCCAAGGCCTAGCGGTGTCCTACAATGAGCAGTTCTTA.

The chain has TRBV28 and TRBJ1-4; 7 bases are shared with TRBD1. The CDR3 contains 14 residues. The J segment lost 8 bases and the V segment lost 5 bases, leaving 8 bases of the junction unmatched. CDR1 and CDR2 (germline): MDHEN, SYDVKM. The CDR3 nucleotides read TGTGCCAGCAGTCACGGGACAGTGGAGGAAAAACTGTTTTTT. It specifies CASSHGTVEEKLFF.

This sequence joins TRBV24-1 and TRBJ2-3; 11 bases align to TRBD1. The germline V gene encodes CDR1 KGHDR and CDR2 SFDVKD. CDR3 length equals 17 residues. V lost 5 bases, J lost 5 bases, and 11 bases stayed unmatched. CDR3 bases: TGTGCCACCAGTGTTTCGGGCAGGACAGGGGGCAGAGATACGCAGTATTTT. Translated: CATSVSGRTGGRDTQYF.

The chain is built from TRBV2 and TRBJ2-4; 8 nucleotides agree with TRBD1. The tail of the sequence fits TRBJ2-7 better, so the J call may be wrong. Germline V gene data show CDR1 as SNHLY and CDR2 as FYNNEI. CDR3 length equals 14 residues. The CDR3 DNA sequence: TGTGCCAGCAGGGTGGACAGGGAACGCTACGAGCAGTACTTC. Translation: CASRVDRERYEQYF.

V and J are TRBV6-1 and TRBJ1-1; perhaps TRBD1 as D (5 bases). There are 16 residues in the CDR3. The germline CDR1 and CDR2 sequences are MNHNS and SASEGT. V lost 4 bases, J lost 1 base, and 16 bases lay in between. CDR3 loop: CASSVSPRGANTEAFF. CDR3 coding DNA: TGTGCCAGCAGTGTTAGCCCTCGAGGGGCGAACACTGAAGCTTTCTTT.

The chain couples TRBV5-4 to TRBJ1-2; tentatively, D is TRBD1 (5 bases). V dropped 2 bases and J dropped 1 base, with 12 bases sitting between them. The CDR3 contains 15 residues. The V gene's germline CDR1 is SGHNT and CDR2 YYREEE (reference sequence). The CDR3 reads CASSLGTGDNYGYTF. CDR3 nucleotide sequence: TGTGCCAGCAGCTTAGGGACGGGGGATAACTATGGCTACACCTTC.

This clonotype turned up a few times. This chain links TRBV7-2 with TRBJ2-7, with a weak D call TRBD2 (5 bases). The J call may be in error: the DNA end matches TRBJ2-5 better. The CDR3 is 12 residues long. Germline lookup yields CDR1 SGHTA and CDR2 FQGNSA. The CDR3 DNA sequence: TGTGCCAGCAGCGTACTAGGGGAGACCCAGTACTTC. It is translated as CASSVLGETQYF.

This chain's CDR3 is CASSQGRFSPLHF. The CDR3 nucleotides read TGTGCCAGCAGCCAAGGACGGTTTTCACCCCTCCACTTT. The gene calls are TRBV3-1 and TRBJ1-6; no definite D call. The V and J ends lost 1 base and 9 bases respectively, with 7 bases between them. From germline, CDR1 is LGHDT and CDR2 YNNKEL (reference sequence). The CDR3 loop spans 13 amino acids.